Shown below are 22 T cell receptor beta chains from a single sample sequenced in a study of post-analysis software for immune sequencing data. Study-wide results and caveats: TRBV5-6, TRBV5-1 and TRBV20-1 were among roughly five TRBV segments more frequent in patients than controls.

TCR beta cDNA libraries had unique molecular identifiers. TCRdb used MiXCR to reprocess the PCR reads, holding one entry per CDR3 protein. The sample consists of about 540,000 distinct CDR3 sequences, around 31% of them appearing once. These receptors have no identified antigens. Input material: blood. The receptors were gathered from a girl under 18 with multiple sclerosis.

The gene calls are TRBV5-4 and TRBJ2-3; D unresolved. Germline values: CDR1 SGHNT, CDR2 YYREEE (reference sequence). The V end was cut by 0 bases, the J end by 2 bases, with 10 bases between. The CDR3 is 15 residues long. CDR3 DNA sequence: TGTGCCAGCAGCTTGGATGTCAGGACCACAGATACGCAGTATTTT. This codes for CASSLDVRTTDTQYF.

The V call is TRBV6-6, the J call TRBJ2-2, with 10 bases lining up with TRBD1. The germline gives CDR1 MNHNY, CDR2 SVGAGI (reference sequence). The J segment lost 4 bases and the V segment lost 4 bases, leaving 9 bases of the junction unmatched. This CDR3 has 17 residues. The CDR3 sequence is CASSFLGTGVTTGELFF. The CDR3 DNA is TGTGCCAGCAGTTTCCTCGGGACAGGGGTCACCACCGGGGAGCTGTTTTTT.

This rearrangement joins TRBV4-1 to TRBJ2-5; 8 nucleotides agree with TRBD1. The CDR3 runs to 13 residues. Unmatched junction bases numbered 3, after V lost 5 bases and J lost 4 bases. Germline V gene lookup returns CDR1 MGHRA and CDR2 YSYEKL. This CDR3 reads CASSYTGGETQYF. Written as DNA, the CDR3 is TGCGCCAGCAGCTACACAGGGGGAGAGACCCAGTACTTC.

This clonotype was seen more than once but under ten times. CDR3 DNA: TGCAGCGTTAGGGGGTACAGCTCCTACGAGCAGTACTTC. Protein sequence: CSVRGYSSYEQYF. The chain employs TRBV29-1 and TRBJ2-7, with a weak D call TRBD1 (6 bases). Germline CDR1 SQVTM, CDR2 ANQGSEA. Trimming removed 5 bases at V and 0 bases at J, with 11 bases between. The CDR3 totals 13 residues.

This clonotype has only a few counts. The V call is TRBV12-5, the J call TRBJ2-1; D could derive from TRBD1 or TRBD2 (6 bases each). Per the germline V gene, CDR1 is LGHNT and CDR2 is FRNRAP. Deletions cut 7 bases from V and 5 bases from J, with 18 bases between. This CDR3 region has 15 residues. CDR3 nucleotide sequence: TGTGCTAGTGCCGTGTTGGGGGGCAGCGACAATGAGCAGTTCTTC. Translation: CASAVLGGSDNEQFF.

This chain joins TRBV20-1 and TRBJ1-5; 7 bases are shared with TRBD1. V lost 6 bases to trimming and J lost 3 bases; unmatched junction nucleotides: 8. The CDR3 is made up of 14 amino acids. Germline V CDR1 and CDR2: DFQATT, SNEGSKA (reference sequence). CDR3 in amino acids: CSANRDSFNQPQHF. The CDR3 region has the DNA TGCAGTGCGAACCGGGACAGCTTCAATCAGCCCCAGCATTTT.

About this clonotype itself: This may stem from a read error, because a much larger clone lies one nucleotide away. This rearrangement joins TRBV12-3 or TRBV12-4 to TRBJ2-3; D is undetermined. This CDR3 spans 11 amino acids. V was shortened by 5 bases and J by 6 bases, with 6 bases between the two germline ends. In nucleotides, the CDR3 is TGTGCCAGCAGTACCTCGGATACGCAGTATTTT. This sequence encodes CASSTSDTQYF.

This chain uses TRBV12-3 or TRBV12-4 with TRBJ2-5; no clear D gene. Trimming removed 5 bases at V and 1 base at J, with 5 bases between. The CDR3 runs to 12 residues. CDR3 bases: TGTGCCAGCAGTCAGTTCCAAGAGACCCAGTACTTC. It codes for CASSQFQETQYF.

The chain carries TRBV25-1 and TRBJ1-2; D remains ambiguous. The CDR3 spans 11 residues. Germline CDR1 MGHDK, CDR2 SYGVNS. V was clipped by 3 bases and J by 9 bases, with 8 bases between them. The CDR3 sequence is CASSEGYSYTF. Written as DNA, the CDR3 is TGTGCCAGCAGTGAGGGATATAGCTACACCTTC.

This clonotype came up a few times. V is TRBV6-6 and J is TRBJ2-3, with D possibly TRBD2 on 5 matching bases. V was clipped by 5 bases and J by 6 bases, with 12 bases between them. CDR1 is MNHNY and CDR2 is SVGAGI in the germline V gene (reference sequence). The CDR3 loop spans 13 amino acids. The CDR3 nucleotides are TGTGCCAGCAGTGAGGGCCCCGGGGATACGCAGTATTTT. Protein product: CASSEGPGDTQYF.

The gene calls are TRBV12-3 or TRBV12-4 and TRBJ1-2, with a tentative D call TRBD1 (6 bases). Trimming shortened V by 5 bases and J by 5 bases, and 12 bases separated the two germline ends. The CDR3 consists of 13 residues. CDR3 DNA sequence: TGTGCCAGCAGTCAACAGGGTTTATATGGCTACACCTTC. Translated: CASSQQGLYGYTF.

This chain joins TRBV5-1 and TRBJ1-1, with 8 bases lining up with TRBD1. The germline V gene has CDR1 SGHRS and CDR2 YFSETQ. Trimming at V came to 0 bases and at J to 0 bases, leaving 4 bases not matched to a gene. CDR3 length equals 16 residues. The CDR3 bases are TGCGCCAGCAGCTTGGTCCAGGGGGCCCTGAACACTGAAGCTTTCTTT. Encoded protein: CASSLVQGALNTEAFF.

This clonotype was recorded many times. The gene calls are TRBV20-1 and TRBJ1-2; the match to TRBD1 covers 8 bases. The CDR3 extends over 14 amino acids. The V gene's germline CDR1 is DFQATT and CDR2 SNEGSKA (reference sequence). V was pared by 0 bases and J by 4 bases, with 4 bases of the junction left unmatched. The CDR3 DNA sequence: TGCAGTGCTAGAGATTTCACAGGGGGCTATGGCTACACCTTC. Its translation is CSARDFTGGYGYTF.

The table lists this clonotype with a few counts. The chain combines TRBV4-1 with TRBJ2-7; TRBD1 aligns across 7 bases. This CDR3 spans 14 amino acids. After removal of 4 bases from V and 2 bases from J, the junction contained 5 bases not matched to a gene. Germline V gene sequence: CDR1 MGHRA, CDR2 YSYEKL. The CDR3 spells CASSREQGTYEQYF. CDR3 DNA: TGCGCCAGCAGCCGAGAACAGGGGACCTACGAGCAGTACTTC.

The CDR3 nucleotides are TGCGCCAGCAGCTTGCGGGAGGGAAGCACAGATACGCAGTATTTT. It specifies CASSLREGSTDTQYF. The chain recombines TRBV5-1 with TRBJ2-3, with 8 bases fitting TRBD2. Germline V gives CDR1 SGHRS, CDR2 YFSETQ. This CDR3 has 15 amino acids. The J segment lost 0 bases and the V segment lost 1 base, leaving 1 base of the junction unmatched. The full variable domain, its missing parts supplied by reference TRBV5-1 and TRBJ2-3, is KAGVTQTPRYLIKTRGQQVTLSCSPISGHRSVSWYQQTPGQGLQFLFEYFSETQRNKGNFPGRFSGRQFSNSRSEMNVSTLELGDSALYLCASSLREGSTDTQYFGPGTRLTVL.

This clonotype occurred a few times. The rearrangement uses TRBV12-3 or TRBV12-4 and TRBJ1-1, with unresolved D. This CDR3 region has 9 residues. The V end lost 3 bases, the J end lost 11 bases, and 4 bases lay between the germline ends. The DNA of the CDR3 is TGTGCCAGCAGTTTTCCGGCTTTCTTT. Its translation: CASSFPAFF.

Comment on this clonotype: This could be a read error, since a much larger clone is one nucleotide away. V and J are TRBV2 and TRBJ1-2; 10 bases line up with TRBD1. The V gene's germline CDR1 is SNHLY and CDR2 FYNNEI. This CDR3 has 15 residues. CDR3 DNA: TGTGCCAGCAGTGCACCGGGACAGGGGCCCTATGGCTGCACCTTC. Residues: CASSAPGQGPYGCTF.

The chain couples TRBV5-6 to TRBJ2-3; D tentatively fits TRBD1 or TRBD2 (6 bases each). The CDR3 has 14 residues. Trimming took 4 bases from V and 4 from J, leaving 13 bases between them. Per the germline V gene, CDR1 is SGHDT and CDR2 is YYEEEE. The CDR3 nucleotides are TGTGCCAGCAGCCTAGAGGGGGAGGCAGATACGCAGTATTTT. Translation: CASSLEGEADTQYF.

The rearrangement uses TRBV7-8 and TRBJ2-1; TRBD2 matches at 10 bases. V dropped 1 base and J dropped 15; count of bases not matched to a gene: 6. In germline, CDR1 is SGHVS, CDR2 FQNEAQ. The CDR3 loop spans 13 amino acids. CDR3 sequence (DNA): TGTGCCAGCAGCTTAGGTGAACTAGCGGGGTCGTTCTTC. Protein: CASSLGELAGSFF.

This clonotype was seen only a few times. V is TRBV25-1 and J is TRBJ2-5; perhaps TRBD1 as D (5 bases). V lost 3 bases to trimming and J lost 1 base, with 12 bases between them. Germline V gene sequence: CDR1 MGHDK, CDR2 SYGVNS. This CDR3 has 15 residues. Written as DNA, the CDR3 is TGTGCCAGCAGTGATACCCGACAGTCCCAAGAGACCCAGTACTTC. Protein product: CASSDTRQSQETQYF. Using reference TRBV25-1 and TRBJ2-5 for the parts outside the CDR3, the full variable domain is EADIYQTPRYLVIGTGKKITLECSQTMGHDKMYWYQQDPGMELHLIHYSYGVNSTEKGDLSSESTVSRIRTEHFPLTLESARPSHTSQYLCASSDTRQSQETQYFGPGTRLLVL.

J is TRBJ2-1 and V is TRBV6-5; 10 positions match TRBD2. This CDR3 spans 18 amino acids. Losses at the gene ends were 2 bases for V and 0 bases for J; bases not matched to a gene: 7. The germline V gene encodes CDR1 MNHEY and CDR2 SVGAGI. The CDR3 DNA sequence: TGTGCCAGCAGTTACCCATCTAGCGGGGGCCACTCCTACAATGAGCAGTTCTTC. It translates to CASSYPSSGGHSYNEQFF.

The rearrangement uses TRBV6-6 and TRBJ2-4; D is ambiguous. The end of the DNA aligns better with TRBJ2-7, so the J call may be wrong. Germline V gene data show CDR1 as MNHNY and CDR2 as SVGAGI (reference sequence). The CDR3 sequence is 13 residues long. The CDR3 is CASSYSWVGEQYF. CDR3 sequence (DNA): TGTGCCAGCAGTTACTCGTGGGTTGGCGAGCAGTACTTC.